One and the same sample provided the 22 T cell receptor beta chains below, sequenced in a study of T cell repertoires in cytomegalovirus infection (dated by TCRdb to about 2019). Sequencer: Illumina HiSeq 1500. TCRdb reprocessing: public reads trimmed at Q25 with fastp, clones called with MiXCR, in-frame beta chains kept. A single entry per CDR3 protein holds the most common genes and DNA from its merged rows. This sample holds around 740,000 distinct CDR3 sequences; 35% to 45% were observed only once. The ten largest clones capture under 3.5% of the sample. Sequences were obtained from PBMCs. These receptors were collected from a human donor in good health (CMV status not recorded). Some clones in this sample may be carry-over from other donors' samples.

As regards this clonotype: The junction and the germline gene differ at one end; a read error may be behind it. The genes are TRBV4-3 and TRBJ2-3; TRBD2 is a possible D gene (5 bases). Germline-derived CDR1 and CDR2 are LGHNA and YSLEER. This CDR3 is 17 amino acids long. The CDR3 nucleotides are TGCGCCAGCAGCCAAGGGTACGGAGGCGGTAGCATAGATACGCAGTATTTT. Translating gives CASSQGYGGGSIDTQYF.

The chain is built from TRBV18 and TRBJ1-4; 7 bases line up with TRBD1. The V and J ends lost 5 bases and 6 bases, in that order; junction bases with no gene match: 9. CDR1 and CDR2 (germline): KGHSH, LQKENI. The CDR3 totals 15 residues. DNA for the CDR3: TGTGCCAGCTCATCCGGGGGACAGCCGCATGAAAAACTGTTTTTT. Translating gives CASSSGGQPHEKLFF.

The chain links TRBV11-2 to TRBJ1-3, with D possibly matching TRBD1 (6 bases). Germline CDR1 SGHAT, CDR2 FQNNGV. The CDR3 loop spans 15 amino acids. V was trimmed by 2 bases and J by 4 bases, leaving 12 bases between them. The CDR3 spells CASSLTTGPGNTIYF. The DNA for the CDR3 is TGTGCCAGCAGCTTAACTACAGGGCCCGGAAACACCATATATTTT.

A word on this clonotype: A much larger clone lies one base from this, so it may be a read error. This chain joins TRBV7-8 and TRBJ2-7; 10 bases are shared with TRBD1. This CDR3 contains 16 residues. Per the germline V gene, CDR1 is SGHVS and CDR2 is FQNEAQ. The CDR3 DNA reads as TGTGCCAGCAGCTTAGCAGGAGGGACAGGGGTCTACGAGCAGTCCTTC. Its translation: CASSLAGGTGVYEQSF.

The CDR3 region has the DNA TGTGCCATCAGTGGAGGGAGAACCGGGACAGACAATCAGCCCCAGCATTTT. Translating gives CAISGGRTGTDNQPQHF. V usage is TRBV10-3 and J usage is TRBJ1-5; TRBD1 matches at 7 bases. CDR3 length: 17 residues. The V and J ends lost 4 bases and 3 bases, in that order; junction bases with no gene match: 12. The germline V gene encodes CDR1 ENHRY and CDR2 SYGVKD.

This clonotype appeared a single time. This chain links TRBV19 with TRBJ1-4; D is unresolved. Germline-derived CDR1 and CDR2 are LNHDA and SQIVND (reference sequence). The V and J ends lost 7 bases and 5 bases respectively, with 14 bases between them. The CDR3 runs 14 residues. The CDR3 sequence: CASKVVTENEKLFF. The CDR3 nucleotides read TGTGCCAGTAAGGTCGTCACAGAGAATGAAAAACTGTTTTTT.

Concerning this clonotype itself: A junction boundary mismatches the germline segment, possibly from a read error. The chain carries TRBV6-8 and TRBJ1-1; D is unclear. The germline gives CDR1 MNHGY, CDR2 SAAAGT. The CDR3 extends over 18 amino acids. In DNA, the CDR3 is TGTGCCAGCAGTTACTCGATGAGTAGGGCCAACTCGAACACTGAAGCTTTATTT. This encodes CASSYSMSRANSNTEALF.

The chain combines TRBV10-3 with TRBJ2-7; TRBD1 agrees at 7 bases. CDR1 and CDR2 (germline): ENHRY, SYGVKD. V lost 7 bases to trimming and J lost 5 bases; unmatched junction nucleotides: 8. This CDR3 has 13 amino acids. This chain's CDR3 is CAINRQGGDEQYF. In nucleotides, the CDR3 is TGTGCCATCAATAGACAGGGTGGGGACGAGCAGTACTTC.

The rearrangement uses TRBV19 and TRBJ2-1; 9 bases match TRBD1. Germline V gene lookup returns CDR1 LNHDA and CDR2 SQIVND (reference sequence). CDR3 length equals 17 residues. Germline trimming cut 5 bases from V and 7 bases from J; bases unmatched to any gene: 15. CDR3 bases: TGTGCCAGTAGTGTGGCCTCCGGGACAGGGCGCAGTAATGAGCAGTTCTTC. This gives the protein CASSVASGTGRSNEQFF.

Many counts were recorded for this clonotype. The genes are TRBV7-2 and TRBJ2-3; tentatively, D is TRBD2 (6 bases). Germline CDR1 SGHTA, CDR2 FQGNSA. The CDR3 consists of 15 residues. Trimming removed 5 bases from V and 8 bases from J, with 20 bases in between. The CDR3 DNA sequence: TGTGCCAGCAGCACCCGGGACTCCCCACGGGGTACGCAGTATTTT. As protein: CASSTRDSPRGTQYF.

This clonotype showed up just a few times. A much more abundant neighbour one base away suggests this may be a read error. This chain uses TRBV11-2 with TRBJ1-5; D unresolved. The CDR3 totals 13 residues. Germline lookup yields CDR1 SGHAT and CDR2 FQNNGV. The CDR3 sequence: CSSSLVGGQPQHF. The CDR3 nucleotides read TGTTCCAGCAGCTTAGTAGGCGGGCAGCCCCAGCATTTT.

In its sample, this clonotype was seen many times. V and J are TRBV7-9 and TRBJ2-1; 7 nucleotides line up with TRBD2. The germline CDR1 and CDR2 sequences are SEHNR and FQNEAQ (reference sequence). The CDR3 is 17 amino acids. Trimming removed 5 bases from V and 1 base from J; junction bases left unmatched: 11. The CDR3 nucleotides read TGTGCCAGCAGCCCCGGGGGGAGGGCCCCATCCTACAATGAGCAGTTCTTC. Protein sequence: CASSPGGRAPSYNEQFF.

This clonotype was detected a few times. The V and J genes are TRBV15 and TRBJ1-2; no clear D. CDR1 is LNHNV, CDR2 YYDKDF, per germline (reference sequence). The CDR3 is 15 residues long. V lost 0 bases and J 5 bases, leaving 13 bases between the germline ends. CDR3 sequence reads: CATSRDNPGLYGYTF. The CDR3 DNA reads as TGTGCCACCAGCAGAGATAACCCAGGCTTATATGGCTACACCTTC.

The chain links TRBV19 to TRBJ1-4; D remains unclear. The CDR3 totals 15 residues. Deletions cut 8 bases from V and 0 bases from J, with 13 bases between. CDR1 is LNHDA and CDR2 is SQIVND in the germline V gene (reference sequence). CDR3 protein: CASSIPRATNEKLFF. CDR3 coding DNA: TGTGCCAGTTCAATACCCCGAGCAACTAATGAAAAACTGTTTTTT. The full variable domain, in which reference TRBV19 and TRBJ1-4 provide the parts outside the CDR3, is DGGITQSPKYLFRKEGQNVTLSCEQNLNHDAMYWYRQDPGQGLRLIYYSQIVNDFQKGDIAEGYSVSREKKESFPLTVTSAQKNPTAFYLCASSIPRATNEKLFFGSGTQLSVL.

This clonotype was seen a few times. This sequence joins TRBV27 and TRBJ2-7, with 7 positions matching TRBD1. CDR3 size: 16 residues. V shed 0 bases, J shed 6 bases, and the junction held 11 bases outside the gene matches. In germline, CDR1 is MNHEY, CDR2 SMNVEV (reference sequence). The CDR3 sequence is CASSLSGGIFLSEQYF. CDR3 coding DNA: TGTGCCAGCAGTTTATCAGGGGGCATTTTTTTGAGCGAGCAGTACTTC.

This clonotype was seen a few times. The chain joins TRBV19 to TRBJ2-2; D remains unclear. Germline V gives CDR1 LNHDA, CDR2 SQIVND (reference sequence). The CDR3 spans 18 residues. The V and J ends lost 3 bases and 0 bases respectively, with 17 bases between them. Written as DNA, the CDR3 is TGTGCCAGTAGTATCCCTTTCACCCGGGCCGCGAACACCGGGGAGCTGTTTTTT. Amino acid sequence: CASSIPFTRAANTGELFF.

This chain links TRBV19 with TRBJ2-2, with a possible D match to TRBD1 (6 bases). Trimming pared 5 bases from V and 1 base from J, leaving 14 bases between. Germline V CDR1 and CDR2: LNHDA, SQIVND (reference sequence). This CDR3 is 16 amino acids long. The CDR3 region is CASSFHSTGNTGELFF. The CDR3 DNA reads TGTGCCAGTAGTTTTCACTCGACAGGGAACACCGGGGAGCTGTTTTTT.

This clonotype is a singleton in its sample. A read error may be the cause here, since a much bigger clone is one base away. This sequence joins TRBV7-2 and TRBJ2-1, with a possible D match to TRBD2 (6 bases). The J call may be wrong; the DNA end is better matched by TRBJ2-7. This CDR3 is built from 12 residues. From germline, CDR1 is SGHTA and CDR2 FQGNSA. The CDR3 DNA sequence: TGTGCCAGCAGCGGACTATTCAATGAGCAGTACTTC. It specifies CASSGLFNEQYF.

With regard to this clonotype: This may come from a read error, since a much larger clone is one base off. V gene TRBV7-2 combines with J gene TRBJ2-3, with D perhaps TRBD2 (6 bases). The germline gives CDR1 SGHTA, CDR2 FQGNSA. The CDR3 runs 15 residues. CDR3 nucleotides: TGTGCCAGCAGCTTAGCGGGCGGGATGACAGATACGAAGTATTTT. Translating it yields CASSLAGGMTDTKYF.

The genes are TRBV28 and TRBJ1-5; D is unclear. V lost 5 bases and J lost 3, with 11 bases in between. Germline V gene sequence: CDR1 MDHEN, CDR2 SYDVKM. This CDR3 is built from 14 residues. CDR3 sequence: CASSRRRNNQPQHF. Here the CDR3 DNA reads TGTGCCAGCAGTCGTCGCAGGAACAATCAGCCCCAGCATTTT. The full variable domain, its missing parts supplied by reference TRBV28 and TRBJ1-5, is DVKVTQSSRYLVKRTGEKVFLECVQDMDHENMFWYRQDPGLGLRLIYFSYDVKMKEKGDIPEGYSVSREKKERFSLILESASTNQTSMYLCASSRRRNNQPQHFGDGTRLSIL.

V and J are TRBV7-2 and TRBJ1-3; 7 bases fit TRBD1. Trimming cost V 3 bases and J 0 bases; bases outside gene matches: 2. The CDR3 is made up of 15 amino acids. Germline CDR1 SGHTA, CDR2 FQGNSA. The DNA of the CDR3 is TGTGCCAGCAGCTTTGCAGGGGGCTCTGGAAACACCATATATTTT. Translation gives CASSFAGGSGNTIYF.

This clonotype came up many times. V is TRBV7-2 and J is TRBJ2-7, with D perhaps matching TRBD1 (5 bases). This CDR3 contains 14 residues. The germline V gene encodes CDR1 SGHTA and CDR2 FQGNSA. V was trimmed by 3 bases and J by 3 bases, leaving 12 bases between them. CDR3 sequence reads: CASSFTPGIYEQYF. The CDR3 DNA follows: TGTGCCAGCAGCTTCACCCCAGGGATCTACGAGCAGTACTTC.